Listed below are T cell receptor beta chains from one sample, sequenced in a study of identical twins. TCRdb re-called the 5' RACE reads through MiXCR, storing one row per CDR3 protein. The sample has roughly 690,000 distinct CDR3 sequences, roughly 6% seen once; the top ten hold 1.5% to 2%. Input material: naive T cells sorted from blood. Receptors originate from a man in his late teens or twenties in good health. The CDR3 runs from the conserved cysteine through the conserved F or W. The D gene is left open where the match is weak. Expanded clones get a size class; other rows say once, few or many, or leave the size out.

CDR3 protein: CASSSRDSVSYEQYF; CDR3 DNA: TGTGCCAGCAGCAGCAGGGACAGCGTCTCCTACGAGCAGTACTTC; J gene: TRBJ2-7; D gene: TRBD1; V gene: TRBV7-2; clone size: many
CDR3 protein: CSVTTVDRDYGYTF; CDR3 DNA: TGCAGCGTCACCACCGTGGACAGGGACTATGGCTACACCTTC; J gene: TRBJ1-2; D gene: TRBD1; V gene: TRBV29-1; clone size: many
CDR3 protein: CASSIDRASRQPQHF; CDR3 DNA: TGTGCCAGTAGTATTGACAGGGCTTCGAGACAGCCCCAGCATTTT; J gene: TRBJ1-5; D gene: TRBD1; V gene: TRBV19; clone size: -
CDR3 protein: CATSATGGSYEQYF; CDR3 DNA: TGTGCCACCTCTGCGACCGGGGGCTCCTACGAGCAGTACTTC; J gene: TRBJ2-7; D gene: -; V gene: TRBV24-1; clone size: -
CDR3 protein: CASSGGGSLETQYF; CDR3 DNA: TGTGCCAGCAGCGGGGGCGGGAGTCTGGAGACCCAGTACTTC; J gene: TRBJ2-5; D gene: TRBD2; V gene: TRBV9; clone size: few
CDR3 protein: CATSGFGEQFF; CDR3 DNA: TGTGCCACCAGCGGGTTTGGTGAGCAGTTCTTC; J gene: TRBJ2-1; D gene: -; V gene: TRBV15; clone size: few
CDR3 protein: CASSFLPGQGQETQYF; CDR3 DNA: TGTGCCAGCAGCTTCCTACCGGGACAGGGACAAGAGACCCAGTACTTC; J gene: TRBJ2-5; D gene: TRBD1; V gene: TRBV7-6; clone size: few
CDR3 protein: CASSTNLAGSHTGELFF; CDR3 DNA: TGTGCCAGCAGCACTAACTTAGCGGGATCGCACACCGGGGAGCTGTTTTTT; J gene: TRBJ2-2; D gene: TRBD2; V gene: TRBV7-6; clone size: many
CDR3 protein: CAIGRFANEQFF; CDR3 DNA: TGTGCCATCGGTCGTTTCGCTAATGAGCAGTTCTTC; J gene: TRBJ2-1; D gene: -; V gene: TRBV24-1; clone size: many
CDR3 protein: CASSQTTRSAKNIQYF; CDR3 DNA: TGTGCCAGCAGCCAGACCACAAGGTCGGCCAAAAACATTCAGTACTTC; J gene: TRBJ2-4; D gene: -; V gene: TRBV5-6; clone size: few
CDR3 protein: CASSLAGQTQYF; CDR3 DNA: TGTGCCAGCAGTTTGGCAGGTCAGACCCAGTACTTC; J gene: TRBJ2-5; D gene: -; V gene: TRBV12-3/TRBV12-4; clone size: few
CDR3 protein: CASSPTILGSNYGYTF; CDR3 DNA: TGTGCCAGCAGCCCCACCATCTTGGGCAGTAACTATGGCTACACCTTC; J gene: TRBJ1-2; D gene: -; V gene: TRBV7-6; clone size: many
CDR3 protein: CASSQDTPSDTGELFF; CDR3 DNA: TGTGCCAGCAGCCAAGATACACCATCGGACACCGGGGAGCTGTTTTTT; J gene: TRBJ2-2; D gene: -; V gene: TRBV3-1; clone size: -
CDR3 protein: CASSQSGTGGPKAFF; CDR3 DNA: TGCGCCAGCAGCCAATCCGGGACAGGGGGCCCTAAAGCTTTCTTT; J gene: TRBJ1-1; D gene: TRBD1; V gene: TRBV4-1; clone size: many
CDR3 protein: CASSQEVAAGGPQETQYF; CDR3 DNA: TGTGCCAGCAGCCAAGAGGTGGCAGCGGGAGGGCCCCAAGAGACCCAGTACTTC; J gene: TRBJ2-5; D gene: TRBD2; V gene: TRBV4-2; clone size: -
CDR3 protein: CASSLAMGGLSNTIYF; CDR3 DNA: TGTGCCAGCAGCTTAGCGATGGGGGGACTAAGTAACACCATATATTTT; J gene: TRBJ1-3; D gene: -; V gene: TRBV7-2; clone size: -
CDR3 protein: CASSQDRRGTETQYF; CDR3 DNA: TGTGCCAGCAGCCAAGATCGCAGGGGAACCGAGACCCAGTACTTC; J gene: TRBJ2-5; D gene: -; V gene: TRBV3-1; clone size: few
CDR3 protein: CASTLTGGVLGYTF; CDR3 DNA: TGTGCCAGCACCCTAACAGGGGGCGTTCTTGGCTACACCTTC; J gene: TRBJ1-2; D gene: TRBD1; V gene: TRBV12-3/TRBV12-4; clone size: many
CDR3 protein: CASSFGIAGRGELFF; CDR3 DNA: TGTGCCAGCAGTTTCGGGATAGCGGGACGGGGGGAGCTGTTTTTT; J gene: TRBJ2-2; D gene: TRBD2; V gene: TRBV12-3/TRBV12-4; clone size: many
CDR3 protein: CASSLAAQNTGELFF; CDR3 DNA: TGCGCCAGCAGCTTGGCGGCCCAAAATACCGGGGAGCTGTTTTTT; J gene: TRBJ2-2; D gene: -; V gene: TRBV5-1; clone size: many
CDR3 protein: CASSSRLAGGLYNEQFF; CDR3 DNA: TGCGCCAGCAGCTCCCGCCTAGCGGGAGGATTATACAATGAGCAGTTCTTC; J gene: TRBJ2-1; D gene: TRBD2; V gene: TRBV5-1; clone size: few
CDR3 protein: CSVVLGQGVEEQYF; CDR3 DNA: TGCAGCGTTGTTCTGGGACAGGGCGTTGAGGAGCAGTACTTC; J gene: TRBJ2-7; D gene: TRBD1; V gene: TRBV29-1; clone size: many
CDR3 protein: CASSLYRDTVNTGELFF; CDR3 DNA: TGCGCCAGCAGCTTATACCGGGACACCGTTAATACCGGGGAGCTGTTTTTT; J gene: TRBJ2-2; D gene: -; V gene: TRBV5-1; clone size: many
CDR3 protein: CATRQGRYGYTF; CDR3 DNA: TGTGCCACCCGCCAGGGCCGCTATGGCTACACCTTC; J gene: TRBJ1-2; D gene: -; V gene: TRBV12-3/TRBV12-4; clone size: few
CDR3 protein: CSVLAGSYNEQFF; CDR3 DNA: TGCAGCGTTCTAGCGGGCTCCTACAATGAGCAGTTCTTC; J gene: TRBJ2-1; D gene: TRBD2; V gene: TRBV29-1; clone size: many
CDR3 protein: CATSRDFNEQFF; CDR3 DNA: TGTGCCACCAGCAGAGATTTTAATGAGCAGTTCTTC; J gene: TRBJ2-1; D gene: -; V gene: TRBV15; clone size: few
CDR3 protein: CARADRGNTGELFF; CDR3 DNA: TGTGCCAGAGCGGACAGGGGTAACACCGGGGAGCTGTTTTTT; J gene: TRBJ2-2; D gene: TRBD1; V gene: TRBV7-9; clone size: many
CDR3 protein: CASSLRLNSGNTIYF; CDR3 DNA: TGCGCCAGCAGCCTGCGACTGAACTCTGGAAACACCATATATTTT; J gene: TRBJ1-3; D gene: -; V gene: TRBV5-1; clone size: many
CDR3 protein: CASTQTGAEQFF; CDR3 DNA: TGCGCCAGCACCCAAACAGGGGCTGAGCAGTTCTTC; J gene: TRBJ2-1; D gene: TRBD1; V gene: TRBV5-1; clone size: many
CDR3 protein: CASSQEGSLKETQYF; CDR3 DNA: TGCGCCAGCAGCCAAGAAGGATCGCTAAAAGAGACCCAGTACTTC; J gene: TRBJ2-5; D gene: -; V gene: TRBV4-1; clone size: many
CDR3 protein: CSVRTVGSYEAFF; CDR3 DNA: TGCAGCGTAAGGACCGTTGGGTCCTATGAAGCTTTCTTT; J gene: TRBJ1-1; D gene: -; V gene: TRBV29-1; clone size: many
CDR3 protein: CAIPVDLGTGELFF; CDR3 DNA: TGTGCCATCCCGGTCGATCTTGGCACCGGGGAGCTGTTTTTT; J gene: TRBJ2-2; D gene: -; V gene: TRBV15; clone size: few
CDR3 protein: CASSQSGPALESPLHF; CDR3 DNA: TGTGCCAGCAGCCAGTCGGGTCCTGCGCTGGAGTCACCCCTCCACTTT; J gene: TRBJ1-6; D gene: -; V gene: TRBV4-2; clone size: many
CDR3 protein: CASSLAPTSWSVHNEQFF; CDR3 DNA: TGTGCCAGCAGCTTAGCGCCAACTAGCTGGAGTGTCCACAATGAGCAGTTCTTC; J gene: TRBJ2-1; D gene: -; V gene: TRBV11-1; clone size: -
CDR3 protein: CASSQGGLTDTQYF; CDR3 DNA: TGCGCCAGCAGCCAAGGGGGCCTCACAGATACGCAGTATTTT; J gene: TRBJ2-3; D gene: -; V gene: TRBV4-3; clone size: many